This passage covers 23 T cell receptor beta chains from one sample sequenced in a study of cytomegalovirus exposure and HLA in healthy donors. Primers included in the PCR were 60 Vbeta and 13 Jbeta primers. Some clones are missing from TCRdb's copy, which holds only in-frame ones; the method was immunoSEQ multiplex PCR. Among about 110,000 clones listed, around 80% were seen once. Input material: PBMCs. The receptors were sampled from a male donor in good health and CMV-seronegative.

This chain links TRBV5-1 with TRBJ1-1, with D possibly TRBD1 on 6 matching bases. This CDR3 has 16 amino acids. CDR1 is SGHRS, CDR2 YFSETQ, per germline. Trimming removed 1 base at V and 4 bases at J, with 17 bases between. CDR3 in DNA: TGCGCCAGCAGCTTGCACCCCGGCAGGGGAATCACTGAAGCTTTCTTT. Translation gives CASSLHPGRGITEAFF.

The V gene is TRBV28, the J gene TRBJ1-2, with D maybe TRBD1 (5 bases). Germline V gives CDR1 MDHEN, CDR2 SYDVKM. This CDR3 comprises 14 residues. The germline V and J ends were trimmed by 5 bases and 1 base, with 11 bases remaining between them. In nucleotides, the CDR3 is TGTGCCAGCAGTCCCCACGGGGGTAACTATGGCTACACCTTC. It specifies CASSPHGGNYGYTF.

V is TRBV5-1 and J is TRBJ2-1; D call uncertain. V lost 2 bases and J 4 bases, leaving 10 bases between the germline ends. The CDR3 totals 14 residues. Germline CDR1 reads SGHRS; CDR2 reads YFSETQ. The CDR3 sequence is CASSLTRVYNEQFF. The CDR3 coding sequence is TGCGCCAGCAGCTTAACCCGGGTATACAATGAGCAGTTCTTC.

V and J are TRBV19 and TRBJ1-1; D possibly corresponds to TRBD1 (6 bases). Trimming took 6 bases from V and 5 from J, leaving 16 bases between them. This CDR3 region has 14 residues. Germline V gene sequence: CDR1 LNHDA, CDR2 SQIVND (reference sequence). The CDR3 loop is CASRRTGPGTEAFF. The CDR3 nucleotides read TGTGCCAGTAGACGAACAGGGCCGGGGACTGAAGCTTTCTTT.

The DNA for the CDR3 is TGTGCCAGCAGCTTAGTCTCTAGCGGAGATTATACGCAGTATTTT. Translating gives CASSLVSSGDYTQYF. The chain employs TRBV7-2 and TRBJ2-3; 7 nucleotides match TRBD2. The CDR3 runs to 15 residues. Germline V gives CDR1 SGHTA, CDR2 FQGNSA. J was trimmed by 7 bases and V by 1 base; bases with no gene match: 8.

V usage is TRBV7-9 and J usage is TRBJ2-3; 8 bases align to TRBD2. Germline V gene data show CDR1 as SEHNR and CDR2 as FQNEAQ (reference sequence). The CDR3 spans 15 residues. Trimming removed 3 bases from V and 4 bases from J; junction bases left unmatched: 6. Here the CDR3 reads CASSFSAGGSDTQYF. Here the CDR3 DNA reads TGTGCCAGCAGCTTTTCGGCGGGAGGTTCAGATACGCAGTATTTT.

The CDR3 is CASSLYFRTGAGDTEAFF. In nucleotides, the CDR3 is TGTGCCAGCAGTTTATATTTCCGGACAGGGGCGGGCGACACTGAAGCTTTCTTT. The chain is built from TRBV27 and TRBJ1-1; 9 positions agree with TRBD1. The ends lost 1 base at V and 3 bases at J; junction bases unmatched: 12. This CDR3 is 18 amino acids long. CDR1 is MNHEY and CDR2 is SMNVEV in the germline V gene (reference sequence).

The gene calls are TRBV5-1 and TRBJ2-5; 8 nucleotides align to TRBD1. The CDR3 is 13 amino acids. CDR1 and CDR2 (germline): SGHRS, YFSETQ. Trimming took 3 bases from V and 7 from J; bases not matched to a gene: 5. The CDR3 sequence is CASSSEQGVTQYF. CDR3 in DNA: TGCGCCAGCAGCTCTGAACAGGGGGTGACCCAGTACTTC.

Remarks on this clone: The junction differs from germline at one of its ends, possibly a read error. The V call is TRBV7-7, the J call TRBJ2-1; 12 nucleotides align to TRBD2. CDR3 length equals 17 residues. Germline V gene lookup returns CDR1 SSHAT and CDR2 FNYEAQ (reference sequence). CDR3 DNA: TGTGCTAGCAGCCCGCGACCTAGCGGGAGGGCCGTACATGAGCAGTTCTTC. This gives the protein CASSPRPSGRAVHEQFF.

This clone showed up just once. The rearrangement joins TRBV28 to TRBJ2-2; possibly TRBD2 for D (6 bases). The germline V gene encodes CDR1 MDHEN and CDR2 SYDVKM. V lost 7 bases, J lost 5 bases, and 14 bases lay in between. This CDR3 spans 14 amino acids. The CDR3 loop reads CASNEGGRTGELFF. In DNA form, the CDR3 reads TGTGCCAGCAACGAGGGAGGTCGGACCGGGGAGCTGTTTTTT.

V is TRBV9 and J is TRBJ1-3, with D perhaps matching TRBD1 (6 bases). Between the trimmed V and J ends, which lost 7 bases and 4 bases, there was a span of 15 bases. The germline V gene encodes CDR1 SGDLS and CDR2 YYNGEE. The CDR3 extends over 14 amino acids. CDR3 loop: CASDPGVQGNTIYF. CDR3 coding DNA: TGTGCCAGCGACCCAGGGGTACAAGGAAACACCATATATTTT.

The chain carries TRBV18 and TRBJ2-7; TRBD1 matches 9 bases. Germline loops: CDR1 KGHSH, CDR2 LQKENI. This CDR3 has 16 amino acids. Trimming cost V 3 bases and J 0 bases; bases outside gene matches: 6. The CDR3 bases are TGTGCCAGCTCACCCGGGACAGGGAGTAGCTCCTACGAGCAGTACTTC. Translated, it gives CASSPGTGSSSYEQYF.

The V gene is TRBV7-9, the J gene TRBJ2-1; the D gene is possibly TRBD1 (5 bases). This CDR3 is 16 amino acids long. Per the germline V gene, CDR1 is SEHNR and CDR2 is FQNEAQ (reference sequence). V shed 5 bases and J shed 5 bases, with 19 bases lying between them. The DNA of the CDR3 is TGTGCCAGCAGCCCAGGGCTGTTTTCGGCAAACAATGAGCAGTTCTTC. Protein product: CASSPGLFSANNEQFF. Based on the CDR3 plus reference TRBV7-9 and TRBJ2-1, the full variable domain is DTGVSQNPRHKITKRGQNVTFRCDPISEHNRLYWYRQTLGQGPEFLTYFQNEAQLEKSRLLSDRFSAERPKGSFSTLEIQRTEQGDSAMYLCASSPGLFSANNEQFFGPGTRLTVL.

The chain combines TRBV5-1 with TRBJ1-2, with TRBD1 matching 8 bases. The CDR3 is 14 residues long. The V gene end was trimmed by 0 bases and the J gene end by 8 bases; junction bases not matched to a gene: 6. Germline lookup yields CDR1 SGHRS and CDR2 YFSETQ. CDR3 nucleotide sequence: TGCGCCAGCAGCTTGGAGGGGCAGGGGGCAGGCTACACCTTC. Its protein is CASSLEGQGAGYTF.

This chain joins TRBV13 and TRBJ1-3; the match to TRBD1 covers 7 bases. CDR1 and CDR2 (germline): PRHDT, FYEKMQ (reference sequence). This CDR3 has 15 amino acids. V gave up 5 bases and J gave up 4 bases; unmatched junction bases: 8. This CDR3 reads CASSLRQGAGNTIYF. In DNA, the CDR3 is TGTGCCAGCAGCCTCCGACAGGGCGCAGGAAACACCATATATTTT.

The chain uses TRBV30 and TRBJ2-1, with D tentatively TRBD2 (5 bases). The CDR3 totals 16 residues. Germline CDR1 GTSNPN, CDR2 SVGIG (reference sequence). V shed 3 bases and J shed 2 bases, with 17 bases lying between them. CDR3 region: CAWSPIGAGPYNEQFF. CDR3 nucleotide sequence: TGTGCCTGGAGCCCCATTGGTGCGGGCCCCTACAATGAGCAGTTCTTC.

The genes are TRBV27 and TRBJ2-3, with D possibly being TRBD2 (6 bases). V was clipped by 6 bases and J by 7 bases, with 17 bases between them. CDR3 size: 14 residues. Germline V CDR1 and CDR2: MNHEY, SMNVEV (reference sequence). The CDR3 sequence: CASSLAVASNTQYF. The CDR3 coding sequence is TGTGCCAGCAGCTTAGCGGTAGCTTCCAATACGCAGTATTTT.

The chain joins TRBV19 to TRBJ2-1; 7 positions match TRBD2. V dropped 7 bases and J dropped 4; count of bases not matched to a gene: 10. Germline V gives CDR1 LNHDA, CDR2 SQIVND (reference sequence). CDR3 length equals 15 residues. CDR3 coding DNA: TGTGCCAGTAAGTCATCACGCGGGAGTTACAATGAGCAGTTCTTC. Protein: CASKSSRGSYNEQFF.

This chain links TRBV9 with TRBJ1-2, with 7 nucleotides matching TRBD1. V lost 0 bases to trimming and J lost 4 bases; unmatched junction nucleotides: 6. This CDR3 comprises 15 residues. Germline CDR1 and CDR2: SGDLS and YYNGEE. The chain's CDR3 is CASSVASQGVYGYTF. DNA of the CDR3: TGTGCCAGCAGCGTAGCTTCCCAGGGGGTCTATGGCTACACCTTC.

The chain combines TRBV7-3 with TRBJ2-5; 8 bases are a match to TRBD2. The length of the CDR3 is 16 residues. J gave up 1 base and V 5 bases, and 9 bases lay outside the gene matches. Germline CDR1 reads SGHTA; CDR2 reads FQGTGA. CDR3 protein: CASSAWGAGVQETQYF. CDR3 DNA sequence: TGTGCCAGCAGCGCCTGGGGAGCGGGAGTCCAAGAGACCCAGTACTTC.

The rearrangement joins TRBV2 to TRBJ2-7; 7 nucleotides match TRBD1. CDR3 length: 11 residues. V was pared by 4 bases and J by 6 bases, with 0 bases of the junction left unmatched. Germline CDR1 reads SNHLY; CDR2 reads FYNNEI. The CDR3 reads CASSGDSEQYF. CDR3 in DNA: TGTGCCAGCAGTGGGGACAGCGAGCAGTACTTC.

V is TRBV5-6 and J is TRBJ1-1; 10 nucleotides align to TRBD1. Per the germline V gene, CDR1 is SGHDT and CDR2 is YYEEEE. Germline trimming cut 3 bases from V and 4 bases from J; bases unmatched to any gene: 6. The CDR3 is made up of 15 amino acids. CDR3 sequence (DNA): TGTGCCAGCAGCTCCTCTAGGACAGGGGGCACTGAAGCTTTCTTT. Encoded protein: CASSSSRTGGTEAFF.

The chain combines TRBV4-2 with TRBJ2-5; D is ambiguous. From germline, CDR1 is LGHNA and CDR2 YNFKEQ. The V and J ends lost 0 bases and 0 bases respectively, with 8 bases between them. There are 15 residues in the CDR3. The CDR3: CASSQDGSNQETQYF. The CDR3 DNA follows: TGTGCCAGCAGCCAAGACGGGTCAAACCAAGAGACCCAGTACTTC.